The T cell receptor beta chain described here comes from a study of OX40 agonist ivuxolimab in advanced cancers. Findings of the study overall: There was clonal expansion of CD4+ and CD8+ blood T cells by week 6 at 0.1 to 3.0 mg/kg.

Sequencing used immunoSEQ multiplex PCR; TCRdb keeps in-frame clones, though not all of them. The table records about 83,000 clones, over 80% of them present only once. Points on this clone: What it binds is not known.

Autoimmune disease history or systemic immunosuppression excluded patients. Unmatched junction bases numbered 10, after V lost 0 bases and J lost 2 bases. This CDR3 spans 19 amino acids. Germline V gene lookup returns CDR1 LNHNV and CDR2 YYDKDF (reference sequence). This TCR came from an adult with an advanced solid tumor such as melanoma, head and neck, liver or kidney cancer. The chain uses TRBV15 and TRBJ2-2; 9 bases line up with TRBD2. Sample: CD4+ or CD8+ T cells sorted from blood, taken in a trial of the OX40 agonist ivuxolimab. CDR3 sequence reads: CATSRDAVRGGYNTGELFF. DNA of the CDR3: TGTGCCACCAGCAGAGATGCTGTGCGGGGGGGCTATAACACCGGGGAGCTGTTTTTT.